This TCR beta chain was documented in a study of PD-L1 blockade in urothelial cancer. In the study overall: Patients took up atezolizumab at some point between 2012 and 2014 at 1,200 mg intravenously every 3 weeks. Samples of blood were analyzed 3 weeks (second dose) and 6 weeks after treatment start. Overall study results and limits: In blood sampled pretreatment, TCR clonality below the median predicted better survival.

As to this clone: Antigen specificity is unknown.

As to time point: peripheral blood 6 weeks after treatment start. Per patient, between 1 and 8 samples were collected at pretreatment and on-treatment time points. The protocol was immunoSEQ multiplex PCR, while the TCRdb copy is restricted to in-frame clones and leaves out a portion. The sample carries around 50,000 clones, about 85% recorded once. The CDR3 is made up of 16 amino acids. Germline V CDR1 and CDR2: SGHRS, YFSETQ. J gave up 0 bases and V 6 bases, and 8 bases lay outside the gene matches. The receptor was derived from a man aged 50-59 years with urothelial cancer. The chain employs TRBV5-1 and TRBJ2-2; 7 bases line up with TRBD1. The sample here was PBMCs, taken around atezolizumab (anti-PD-L1) treatment. The CDR3: CASNQGQFSNTGELFF. Here the CDR3 DNA reads TGCGCCAGCAACCAGGGACAGTTTTCGAACACCGGGGAGCTGTTTTTT. Full variable domain (outside the CDR3, taken from reference TRBV5-1 and TRBJ2-2): KAGVTQTPRYLIKTRGQQVTLSCSPISGHRSVSWYQQTPGQGLQFLFEYFSETQRNKGNFPGRFSGRQFSNSRSEMNVSTLELGDSALYLCASNQGQFSNTGELFFGEGSRLTVL.